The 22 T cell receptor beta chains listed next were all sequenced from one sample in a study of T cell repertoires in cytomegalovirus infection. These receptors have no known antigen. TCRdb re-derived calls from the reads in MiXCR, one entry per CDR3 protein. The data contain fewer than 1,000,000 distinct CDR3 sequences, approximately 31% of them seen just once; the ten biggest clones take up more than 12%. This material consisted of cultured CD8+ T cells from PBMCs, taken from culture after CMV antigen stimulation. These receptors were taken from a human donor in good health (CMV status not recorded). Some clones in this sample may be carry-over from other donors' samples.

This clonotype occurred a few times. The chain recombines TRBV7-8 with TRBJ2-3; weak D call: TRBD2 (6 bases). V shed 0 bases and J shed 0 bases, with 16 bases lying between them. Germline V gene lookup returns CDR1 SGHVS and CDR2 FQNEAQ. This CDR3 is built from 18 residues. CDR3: CASSLAMEGSYSTDTQYF. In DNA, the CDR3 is TGTGCCAGCAGCTTAGCGATGGAGGGGTCGTACAGCACAGATACGCAGTATTTT.

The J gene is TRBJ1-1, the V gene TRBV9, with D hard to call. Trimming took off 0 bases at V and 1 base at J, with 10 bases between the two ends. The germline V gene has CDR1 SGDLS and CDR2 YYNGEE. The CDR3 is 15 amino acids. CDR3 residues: CASSVAPTGNTEAFF. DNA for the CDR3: TGTGCCAGCAGCGTAGCGCCCACGGGGAACACTGAAGCTTTCTTT.

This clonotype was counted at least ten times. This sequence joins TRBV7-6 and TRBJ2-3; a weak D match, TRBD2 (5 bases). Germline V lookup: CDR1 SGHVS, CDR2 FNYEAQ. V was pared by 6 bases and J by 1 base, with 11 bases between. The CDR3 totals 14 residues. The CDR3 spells CASSPGWRTDTQYF. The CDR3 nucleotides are TGTGCCAGCAGTCCGGGGTGGCGCACAGATACGCAGTATTTT.

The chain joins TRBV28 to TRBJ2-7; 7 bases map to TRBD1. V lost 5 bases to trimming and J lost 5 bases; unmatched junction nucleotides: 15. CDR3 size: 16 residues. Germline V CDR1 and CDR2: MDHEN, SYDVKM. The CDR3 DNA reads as TGTGCCAGCAGTCCACTACTCTGGCAGGGGGACAACGAGCAGTACGTC. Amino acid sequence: CASSPLLWQGDNEQYV.

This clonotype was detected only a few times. The CDR3 loop is CASSVAGSYEQYV. The CDR3 DNA follows: TGTGCCAGCAGTGTAGCGGGGAGCTACGAGCAGTACGTC. The chain is built from TRBV7-2 and TRBJ2-7; 8 positions agree with TRBD2. Germline V lookup: CDR1 SGHTA, CDR2 FQGNSA. The V gene end was trimmed by 6 bases and the J gene end by 3 bases; junction bases not matched to a gene: 4. The CDR3 sequence is 13 residues long.

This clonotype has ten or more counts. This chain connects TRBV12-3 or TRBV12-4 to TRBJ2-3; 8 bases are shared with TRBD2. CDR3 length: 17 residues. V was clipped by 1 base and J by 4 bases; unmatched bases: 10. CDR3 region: CASSLGGTSIFPDTQYF. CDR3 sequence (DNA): TGTGCCAGCAGTTTAGGGGGGACTAGTATTTTCCCAGATACGCAGTATTTT.

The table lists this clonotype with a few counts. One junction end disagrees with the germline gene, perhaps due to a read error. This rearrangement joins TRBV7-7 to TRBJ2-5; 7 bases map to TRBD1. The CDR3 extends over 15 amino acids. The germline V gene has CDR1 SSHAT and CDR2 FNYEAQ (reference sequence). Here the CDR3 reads CASSWDSSQWETQYF. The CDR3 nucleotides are TGTGCTAGCAGCTGGGACAGCTCTCAGTGGGAGACCCAGTACTTC.

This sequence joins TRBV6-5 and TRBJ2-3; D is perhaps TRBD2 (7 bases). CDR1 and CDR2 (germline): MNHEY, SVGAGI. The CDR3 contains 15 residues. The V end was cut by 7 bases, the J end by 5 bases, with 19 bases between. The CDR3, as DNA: TGTGCCAGCACCAGGAGGGCGGGGGCGCGAGATACGCAGTATTTT. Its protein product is CASTRRAGARDTQYF.

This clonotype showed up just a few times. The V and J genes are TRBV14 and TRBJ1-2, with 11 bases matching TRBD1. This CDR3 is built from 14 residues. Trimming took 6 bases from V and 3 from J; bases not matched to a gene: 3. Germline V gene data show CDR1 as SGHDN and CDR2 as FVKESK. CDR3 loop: CASSRTGGHYGYTF. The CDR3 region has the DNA TGTGCCAGCAGTAGGACAGGGGGCCACTATGGCTACACCTTC.

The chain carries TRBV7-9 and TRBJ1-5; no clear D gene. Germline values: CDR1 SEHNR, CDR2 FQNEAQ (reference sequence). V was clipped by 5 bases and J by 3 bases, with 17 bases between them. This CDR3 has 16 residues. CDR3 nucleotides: TGTGCCAGCAGCCCCGCCGGTGGACGGAACAATCAGCCCCAGCATTTT. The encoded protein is CASSPAGGRNNQPQHF.

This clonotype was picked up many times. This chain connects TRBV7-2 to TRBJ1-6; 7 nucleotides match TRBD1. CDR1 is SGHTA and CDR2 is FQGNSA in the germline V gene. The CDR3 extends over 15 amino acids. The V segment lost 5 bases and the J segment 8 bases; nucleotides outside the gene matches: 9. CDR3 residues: CASSLRETGYSPLHF. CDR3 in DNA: TGTGCCAGCAGCCTTCGTGAGACAGGGTATTCACCCCTCCACTTT.

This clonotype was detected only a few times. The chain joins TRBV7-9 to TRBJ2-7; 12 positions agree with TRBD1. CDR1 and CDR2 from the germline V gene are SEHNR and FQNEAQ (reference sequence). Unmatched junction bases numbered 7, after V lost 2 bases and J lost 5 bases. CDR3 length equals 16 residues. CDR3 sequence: CASSLRGTGGFDEQYF. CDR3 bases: TGTGCCAGCAGCTTACGTGGGACAGGGGGCTTCGACGAGCAGTACTTC.

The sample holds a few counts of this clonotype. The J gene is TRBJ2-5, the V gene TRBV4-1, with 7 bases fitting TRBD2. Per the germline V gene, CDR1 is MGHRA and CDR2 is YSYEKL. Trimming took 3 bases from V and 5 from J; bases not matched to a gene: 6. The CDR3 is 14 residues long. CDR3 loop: CASSHQVGRETQYF. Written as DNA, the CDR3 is TGCGCCAGCAGCCACCAAGTCGGGAGGGAGACCCAGTACTTC.

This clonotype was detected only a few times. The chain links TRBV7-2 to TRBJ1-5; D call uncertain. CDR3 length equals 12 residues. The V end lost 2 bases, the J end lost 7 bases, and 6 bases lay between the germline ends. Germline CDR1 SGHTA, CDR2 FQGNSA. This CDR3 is CASSLISQPQHF. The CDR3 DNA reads TGTGCCAGCAGCTTAATATCACAGCCCCAGCATTTT.

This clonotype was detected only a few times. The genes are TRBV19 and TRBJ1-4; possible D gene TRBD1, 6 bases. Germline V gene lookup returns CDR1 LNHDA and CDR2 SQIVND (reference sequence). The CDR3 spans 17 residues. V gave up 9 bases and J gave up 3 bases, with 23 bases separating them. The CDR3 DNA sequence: TGTGCCAGCCGCCAGGCCCCTGAACAGGGACCTAATGAAAAACTGTTTTTT. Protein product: CASRQAPEQGPNEKLFF. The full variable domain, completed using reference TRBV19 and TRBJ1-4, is DGGITQSPKYLFRKEGQNVTLSCEQNLNHDAMYWYRQDPGQGLRLIYYSQIVNDFQKGDIAEGYSVSREKKESFPLTVTSAQKNPTAFYLCASRQAPEQGPNEKLFFGSGTQLSVL.

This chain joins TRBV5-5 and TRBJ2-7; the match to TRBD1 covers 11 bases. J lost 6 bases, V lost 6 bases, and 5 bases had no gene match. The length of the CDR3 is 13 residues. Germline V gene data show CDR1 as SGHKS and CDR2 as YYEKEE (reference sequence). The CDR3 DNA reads TGTGCCAGCATCTCGGACAGGGGGCTCGAGCAGTACGTC. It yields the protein CASISDRGLEQYV.

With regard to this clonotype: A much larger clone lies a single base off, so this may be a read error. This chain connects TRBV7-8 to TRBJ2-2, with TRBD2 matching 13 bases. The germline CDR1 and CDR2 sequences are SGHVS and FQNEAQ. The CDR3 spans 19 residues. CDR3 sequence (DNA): TGTGTCAGCAGCCTACATCGGACTAGCGGGGGTGAGAACACCGGGGAGCTGTTTTTT. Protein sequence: CVSSLHRTSGGENTGELFF.

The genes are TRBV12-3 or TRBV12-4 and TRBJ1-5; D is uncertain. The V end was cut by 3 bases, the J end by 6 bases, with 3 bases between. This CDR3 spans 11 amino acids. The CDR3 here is CASSFSQPQHF. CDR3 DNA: TGTGCCAGCAGTTTTAGTCAGCCCCAGCATTTT.

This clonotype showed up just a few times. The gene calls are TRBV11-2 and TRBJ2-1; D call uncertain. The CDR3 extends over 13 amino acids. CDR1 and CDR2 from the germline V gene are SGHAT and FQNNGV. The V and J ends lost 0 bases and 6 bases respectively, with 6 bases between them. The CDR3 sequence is CASSLEWGNEQFF. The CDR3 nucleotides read TGTGCCAGCAGCTTAGAGTGGGGCAATGAGCAGTTCTTC.

The CDR3 region is CASSLGDSLNQPQHF. The DNA for the CDR3 is TGTGCCAGCAGTTTGGGCGACAGCCTTAATCAGCCCCAGCATTTT. The chain carries TRBV7-9 and TRBJ1-5; TRBD1 might be the D (5 bases). V was pared by 6 bases and J by 4 bases, with 16 bases between. The CDR3 runs to 15 residues. Germline V gene data show CDR1 as SEHNR and CDR2 as FQNEAQ (reference sequence).

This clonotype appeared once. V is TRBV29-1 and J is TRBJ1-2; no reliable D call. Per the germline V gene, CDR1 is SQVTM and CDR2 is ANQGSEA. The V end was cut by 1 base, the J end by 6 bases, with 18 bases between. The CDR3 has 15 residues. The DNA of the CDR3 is TGCAGCGTTGAAGTGAGGGTACCATCCGGCCATGGCTACACCTTC. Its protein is CSVEVRVPSGHGYTF.

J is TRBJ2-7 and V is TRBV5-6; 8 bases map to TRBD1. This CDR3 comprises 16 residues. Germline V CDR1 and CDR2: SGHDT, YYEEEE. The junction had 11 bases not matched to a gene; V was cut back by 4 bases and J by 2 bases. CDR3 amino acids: CASSSRWTGFPYEQYF. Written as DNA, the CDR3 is TGTGCCAGCAGCAGCCGCTGGACAGGGTTTCCCTACGAGCAGTACTTC. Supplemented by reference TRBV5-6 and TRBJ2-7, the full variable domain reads DAGVTQSPTHLIKTRGQQVTLRCSPKSGHDTVSWYQQALGQGPQFIFQYYEEEERQRGNFPDRFSGHQFPNYSSELNVNALLLGDSALYLCASSSRWTGFPYEQYFGPGTRLTVT.